These 17 T cell receptor beta chains share one sample of origin, sequenced in a study of blood T cell repertoires in COVID-19 (dated by TCRdb to 2020 to 2022). Library preparation was by the immunoSEQ multiplex PCR assay. TCRdb took this table from immuneACCESS and kept in-frame rearrangements with V and J called. Such tables lack part of the clones; where checked against another copy, unresolved V genes explain under half of the gap, and the rest is unexplained. This sample gives over 250,000 clones in total; 80% to 90% of them show up just once. The ten largest clones capture about 5.7% of the sample. The sequencing sample was made of PBMCs or T cells enriched from blood (not recorded which). Receptors were obtained from a woman aged 30 to 39 who had recovered from COVID-19.

This chain joins TRBV6-2 or TRBV6-3 and TRBJ2-2; TRBD1 might be the D (6 bases). Trimming shortened V by 4 bases and J by 0 bases, and 15 bases separated the two germline ends. CDR1 and CDR2 (germline): MNHEY, SVGEGT. The CDR3 consists of 17 residues. CDR3 bases: TGTGCCAGCAGTTCCTACCAGGGGCGCACGAACACCGGGGAGCTGTTTTTT. Amino acids: CASSSYQGRTNTGELFF.

The chain couples TRBV5-1 to TRBJ2-7; TRBD2 aligns across 10 bases. The length of the CDR3 is 15 residues. Germline CDR1 SGHRS, CDR2 YFSETQ. V was pared by 3 bases and J by 0 bases, with 3 bases of the junction left unmatched. CDR3 amino acids: CASSSGLAVSYEQYF. CDR3 bases: TGCGCCAGCAGCTCAGGACTAGCGGTCTCCTACGAGCAGTACTTC.

This clone is a singleton in its sample. The chain links TRBV7-3 to TRBJ2-7, with D possibly being TRBD2 (7 bases). CDR1 is SGHTA, CDR2 FQGTGA, per germline. V lost 1 base to trimming and J lost 1 base, with 11 bases between them. This CDR3 region has 15 residues. In DNA form, the CDR3 reads TGTGCCAGCAGCTTAAGCGGGGGCCGTTCCTACGAGCAGTACTTC. Translating gives CASSLSGGRSYEQYF.

J is TRBJ2-3 and V is TRBV21-1; TRBD2, the D gene given by the table, was not confirmed from the DNA. TRBV21-1 is classified as a pseudogene. The CDR3 is 18 amino acids. CDR3 nucleotide sequence: TGTGCCAGCAGCCCACTCAGGGGAGGGGTTATGGCCCCAGATACGCAGTATTTT. It is translated as CASSPLRGGVMAPDTQYF.

The genes are TRBV11-2 and TRBJ1-5, with TRBD1 matching over 8 bases. The CDR3 loop spans 15 amino acids. V was pared by 5 bases and J by 1 base, with 4 bases of the junction left unmatched. Germline V gene lookup returns CDR1 SGHAT and CDR2 FQNNGV. The CDR3 nucleotides are TGTGCCAGCAGCGGACAGGGATTGAGCAATCAGCCCCAGCATTTT. Translating it yields CASSGQGLSNQPQHF.

CDR3 bases: TGCGCCAGCCTCCTAGGTAGGGGCTATGGCTACACCTTC. It yields the protein CASLLGRGYGYTF. The chain links TRBV10-2 to TRBJ1-2; possible D gene TRBD1, 5 bases. V gave up 8 bases and J gave up 4 bases, with 14 bases separating them. CDR1 is WSHSY, CDR2 SAAADI, per germline. The CDR3 sequence is 13 residues long.

This clone was found a few times. The rearrangement joins TRBV18 to TRBJ1-5; D might be TRBD1 (6 bases). CDR1 is KGHSH and CDR2 is LQKENI in the germline V gene. The CDR3 is made up of 15 amino acids. V gave up 6 bases and J gave up 6 bases, with 18 bases separating them. The CDR3 region is CASSREQGPGQPQHF. As DNA, the CDR3 is TGTGCCAGCTCCCGGGAACAGGGCCCGGGTCAGCCCCAGCATTTT. Full variable domain (remainder filled in from reference TRBV18 and TRBJ1-5): NAGVMQNPRHLVRRRGQEARLRCSPMKGHSHVYWYRQLPEEGLKFMVYLQKENIIDESGMPKERFSAEFPKEGPSILRIQQVVRGDSAAYFCASSREQGPGQPQHFGDGTRLSIL.

The J gene is TRBJ2-3, the V gene TRBV9, with 7 bases that match TRBD1. Germline CDR1 SGDLS, CDR2 YYNGEE. The CDR3 consists of 18 residues. Losses at the gene ends were 0 bases for V and 2 bases for J; bases not matched to a gene: 12. CDR3 sequence: CASSVDVPGQVYTDTQYF. CDR3 coding DNA: TGTGCCAGCAGCGTAGATGTTCCCGGACAGGTGTACACAGATACGCAGTATTTT.

This clone was seen once. The chain couples TRBV3-1 (or the pseudogene TRBV3-2) to TRBJ1-3; 7 bases fit TRBD1. From germline, CDR1 is LGHDT and CDR2 YNNKEL (reference sequence). The CDR3 loop spans 23 amino acids. J lost 0 bases, V lost 5 bases, and 28 bases had no gene match. CDR3: CASSARQGKVPGRGLSSGNTIYF. DNA for the CDR3: TGTGCCAGCAGCGCACGACAGGGTAAGGTCCCAGGTAGAGGTCTGAGCTCTGGAAACACCATATATTTT.

The chain employs TRBV7-8 and TRBJ2-6; TRBD1 might be the D (6 bases). The germline CDR1 and CDR2 sequences are SGHVS and FQNEAQ. The CDR3 spans 19 residues. Trimming cost V 2 bases and J 2 bases, with 19 bases left between them. The CDR3 sequence: CASSLYASDSRPGANVLTF. DNA for the CDR3: TGTGCCAGCAGCTTATATGCCTCGGACAGCCGACCTGGGGCCAACGTCCTGACTTTC.

The gene calls are TRBV21-1 and TRBJ1-2; TRBD1 was called by the table and not checked on the DNA. TRBV21-1 is a listed pseudogene. The CDR3 loop spans 16 amino acids. CDR3 DNA: TGTGCCAGCAGATACCGGGACAGGAAAGCCCCGTATGGCTACACCTTC. As protein: CASRYRDRKAPYGYTF.

This clone was observed a single time. The V gene is TRBV18, the J gene TRBJ2-3, with 8 bases that match TRBD2. Germline CDR1 reads KGHSH; CDR2 reads LQKENI. V trimming: 6 bases; J trimming: 5 bases; junction bases outside the gene matches: 16. This CDR3 spans 17 amino acids. The CDR3 here is CASSRLGPGLEQDTQYF. Written as DNA, the CDR3 is TGTGCCAGCTCGCGATTGGGCCCGGGACTAGAACAAGATACGCAGTATTTT.

The rearrangement joins TRBV19 to TRBJ1-5, with 9 bases identical to TRBD1. This CDR3 comprises 15 residues. Germline-derived CDR1 and CDR2 are LNHDA and SQIVND (reference sequence). J gave up 6 bases and V 6 bases, and 9 bases lay outside the gene matches. DNA of the CDR3: TGTGCCAGTAGCCCTACAGGGGGCGTAAGTCAGCCCCAGCATTTT. Protein sequence: CASSPTGGVSQPQHF.

This clone is a singleton in its sample. The chain couples TRBV2 to TRBJ1-1; a weak D match, TRBD1 (6 bases). With 6 bases removed from V and 4 bases from J, the gap between germline ends came to 21 bases. CDR3 length equals 16 residues. From germline, CDR1 is SNHLY and CDR2 FYNNEI. DNA for the CDR3: TGTGCCAGCAGGCCCCGAGAGGGGGGCGGGGGCACTGAAGCTTTCTTT. This translates into CASRPREGGGGTEAFF.

The rearrangement joins TRBV19 to TRBJ2-5, with a possible D match to TRBD1 (5 bases). This CDR3 has 14 amino acids. The V and J ends lost 6 bases and 2 bases respectively, with 13 bases between them. Germline CDR1 is LNHDA and CDR2 is SQIVND (reference sequence). The CDR3 DNA is TGTGCCAGTAGCCTGCGGACAACTCAAGAGACCCAGTACTTC. As protein: CASSLRTTQETQYF.

V usage is TRBV18 and J usage is TRBJ2-7; no definite D call. Germline CDR1 reads KGHSH; CDR2 reads LQKENI. Trimming took 4 bases from V and 4 from J, leaving 17 bases between them. The CDR3 extends over 15 amino acids. The CDR3 sequence: CASSLTTGSRYEQYF. The CDR3 bases are TGTGCCAGCTCACTAACTACCGGGTCGAGATACGAGCAGTACTTC.

CDR3 in DNA: TGTGCCACCAGTGAGGGACAGGGTCATGGCTACACCTTC. Translated, it gives CATSEGQGHGYTF. The chain employs TRBV24-1 and TRBJ1-2, with 9 bases matching TRBD1. J was trimmed by 6 bases and V by 4 bases; bases with no gene match: 2. This CDR3 is 13 amino acids long. Germline V lookup: CDR1 KGHDR, CDR2 SFDVKD.